The 21 T cell receptor beta chains reported below all come from one sample, sequenced in a study of cytomegalovirus exposure and HLA in healthy donors. PCR involved 60 Vbeta and 13 Jbeta primers. Repertoires were generated with immunoSEQ multiplex PCR, while TCRdb's copy carries only in-frame clones and drops some. The data hold 150,000 to 200,000 clones, with about 85% observed a single time. The sequenced sample was PBMCs. The receptors were gathered from a man aged 45-65 years in good health and CMV-seronegative.

The J gene is TRBJ2-7, the V gene TRBV5-6, with D tentatively TRBD2 (5 bases). The CDR3 sequence is 14 residues long. Germline values: CDR1 SGHDT, CDR2 YYEEEE. The germline V and J ends were trimmed by 6 bases and 4 bases, with 17 bases remaining between them. The CDR3 here is CASTNERIYYEQYF. As DNA, the CDR3 is TGTGCCAGCACTAACGAGCGGATCTATTACGAGCAGTACTTC.

This rearrangement joins TRBV18 to TRBJ2-1; 11 nucleotides line up with TRBD2. CDR3 size: 16 residues. With 1 base clipped from V and 6 bases from J, the junction kept 5 bases outside the gene matches. Germline lookup yields CDR1 KGHSH and CDR2 LQKENI. CDR3 coding DNA: TGTGCCAGCTCACCACGGGTTAGCGGGGGGGCCAATGAGCAGTTCTTC. This encodes CASSPRVSGGANEQFF.

V gene TRBV5-6 combines with J gene TRBJ1-2; weak D call: TRBD1 (5 bases). The CDR3 loop spans 17 amino acids. CDR1 and CDR2 from the germline V gene are SGHDT and YYEEEE. Trimming shortened V by 0 bases and J by 0 bases, and 15 bases separated the two germline ends. The CDR3 protein is CASSLAPGWGANYGYTF. CDR3 nucleotides: TGTGCCAGCAGCTTGGCACCCGGCTGGGGGGCTAACTATGGCTACACCTTC.

The chain employs TRBV25-1 and TRBJ2-3; D possibly corresponds to TRBD2 (5 bases). There are 14 residues in the CDR3. V lost 11 bases to trimming and J lost 8 bases, with 23 bases between them. Germline values: CDR1 MGHDK, CDR2 SYGVNS. CDR3 in DNA: TGTGCCCGGTTAATGCGGGCCTCATTAGGTACGCAGTATTTT. This gives the protein CARLMRASLGTQYF.

The J gene is TRBJ1-6, the V gene TRBV30; a possible D gene is TRBD1 (5 bases). The CDR3 consists of 13 residues. The V gene lost 1 base and the J gene lost 4 bases, with 5 bases spanning the gap. Germline-derived CDR1 and CDR2 are GTSNPN and SVGIG (reference sequence). This CDR3 reads CAWSDRYNSPLHF. In nucleotides, the CDR3 is TGTGCCTGGAGTGACAGGTATAATTCACCCCTCCACTTT.

This sequence joins TRBV11-3 and TRBJ2-2; 9 bases map to TRBD1. The CDR3 length is 13 residues. Germline V CDR1 and CDR2: SGHNT, YENEEA. With 4 bases clipped from V and 11 bases from J, the junction kept 5 bases outside the gene matches. The CDR3 DNA follows: TGTGCCAGCAGCTGGACAGGGGATCTAGAGCTGTTTTTT. Its translation: CASSWTGDLELFF. The whole variable domain, remainder taken from reference TRBV11-3 and TRBJ2-2, is EAGVVQSPRYKIIEKKQPVAFWCNPISGHNTLYWYLQNLGQGPELLIRYENEEAVDDSQLPKDRFSAERLKGVDSTLKIQPAELGDSAVYLCASSWTGDLELFFGEGSRLTVL.

The rearrangement links TRBV9 to TRBJ2-1; perhaps TRBD2 as D (6 bases). The germline V gene encodes CDR1 SGDLS and CDR2 YYNGEE. The V end was cut by 0 bases, the J end by 6 bases, with 13 bases between. The length of the CDR3 is 15 residues. The CDR3 spells CASSVEVAVGNEQFF. The CDR3 DNA reads TGTGCCAGCAGCGTAGAGGTAGCGGTGGGCAATGAGCAGTTCTTC.

The sample holds a few counts of this clone. This chain links TRBV5-1 with TRBJ2-2, with unresolved D. This CDR3 is built from 15 residues. Germline CDR1 SGHRS, CDR2 YFSETQ. V was cut by 3 bases and J by 7 bases, with 16 bases left in between. For the CDR3, the DNA is TGCGCCAGCAGCTCAAGCCGACATGCTTTCGGGGAGCTGTTTTTT. This translates into CASSSSRHAFGELFF.

This chain joins TRBV12-5 and TRBJ2-1; 8 positions agree with TRBD2. This CDR3 is built from 14 residues. J lost 9 bases, V lost 5 bases, and 9 bases had no gene match. The germline V gene has CDR1 LGHNT and CDR2 FRNRAP. The CDR3 protein is CASGLGGALGEQFF. In DNA, the CDR3 is TGTGCTAGTGGTCTCGGGGGGGCCTTAGGTGAGCAGTTCTTC. The complete variable domain, with remaining parts taken from reference TRBV12-5 and TRBJ2-1, reads DARVTQTPRHKVTEMGQEVTMRCQPILGHNTVFWYRQTMMQGLELLAYFRNRAPLDDSGMPKDRFSAEMPDATLATLKIQPSEPRDSAVYFCASGLGGALGEQFFGPGTRLTVL.

The V gene is TRBV9, the J gene TRBJ2-3, with D possibly being TRBD2 (7 bases). The CDR3 is made up of 17 amino acids. V gave up 6 bases and J gave up 0 bases, with 20 bases separating them. Germline CDR1 reads SGDLS; CDR2 reads YYNGEE. The CDR3 bases are TGTGCCAGCACCCGGGAACTAGGGGGGGCTAGCACAGATACGCAGTATTTT. Residues: CASTRELGGASTDTQYF.

The rearrangement uses TRBV6-6 and TRBJ1-5; tentative D call: TRBD1 (5 bases). The CDR3 has 15 residues. Per germline, CDR1 MNHNY and CDR2 SVGAGI (reference sequence). V lost 2 bases, J lost 2 bases, and 10 bases lay in between. CDR3 DNA: TGTGCCAGCAGTTACCAGGGAATGGGCAATCAGCCCCAGCATTTT. The encoded protein is CASSYQGMGNQPQHF.

The rearrangement links TRBV7-8 to TRBJ2-7; 8 bases align to TRBD1. CDR1 is SGHVS, CDR2 FQNEAQ, per germline. CDR3 size: 12 residues. The junction had 4 bases not matched to a gene; V was cut back by 5 bases and J by 7 bases. The CDR3 DNA follows: TGTGCCAGCAGCGACACAGGGGGGGAGCAGTACTTC. It codes for CASSDTGGEQYF.

This chain uses TRBV19 with TRBJ2-7; D is possibly TRBD2 (6 bases). V was cut by 7 bases and J by 1 base, with 17 bases left in between. This CDR3 has 15 amino acids. Looked up from germline, CDR1 is LNHDA and CDR2 is SQIVND (reference sequence). The CDR3 DNA reads TGTGCCAGTACCATAGGGTCAGGGAGGTCCTACGAGCAGTACTTC. Residues: CASTIGSGRSYEQYF.

This clone was recorded once. V and J are TRBV7-8 and TRBJ1-2; D is perhaps TRBD1 (5 bases). Germline V gene lookup returns CDR1 SGHVS and CDR2 FQNEAQ. The V and J ends lost 5 bases and 4 bases respectively, with 14 bases between them. This CDR3 has 14 amino acids. This chain's CDR3 is CASSNSRVAYGYTF. As DNA, the CDR3 is TGTGCCAGCAGCAACAGCAGGGTGGCCTATGGCTACACCTTC.

The chain couples TRBV7-2 to TRBJ1-3, with D perhaps TRBD1 (6 bases). Trimming shortened V by 3 bases and J by 4 bases, and 13 bases separated the two germline ends. The CDR3 has 15 amino acids. CDR1 SGHTA and CDR2 FQGNSA come from the germline V gene. This CDR3 is CASSFGGAGGNTIYF. The CDR3 region has the DNA TGTGCCAGCAGCTTCGGGGGGGCTGGCGGAAACACCATATATTTT.

The chain links TRBV9 to TRBJ2-7; weak D call: TRBD2 (6 bases). CDR1 and CDR2 from the germline V gene are SGDLS and YYNGEE. There are 14 residues in the CDR3. Trimming took 2 bases from V and 2 from J, leaving 11 bases between them. The CDR3 sequence: CASSVGGVAYEQYF. DNA of the CDR3: TGTGCCAGCAGCGTCGGAGGGGTCGCCTACGAGCAGTACTTC.

The gene calls are TRBV6-5 and TRBJ2-7, with D perhaps matching TRBD2 (6 bases). The V gene lost 0 bases and the J gene lost 3 bases, with 12 bases spanning the gap. The CDR3 runs to 15 residues. Germline V gives CDR1 MNHEY, CDR2 SVGAGI. In nucleotides, the CDR3 is TGTGCCAGCAGTTACTCGGGGGGAAAGGGCTACGAGCAGTACTTC. It encodes CASSYSGGKGYEQYF.

This clone is a singleton in its sample. The chain uses TRBV19 and TRBJ1-5; TRBD1 matches at 9 bases. CDR1 is LNHDA and CDR2 is SQIVND in the germline V gene (reference sequence). J was trimmed by 1 base and V by 7 bases; bases with no gene match: 11. The CDR3 spans 17 residues. The CDR3 loop reads CASMGEDRGKSNQPQHF. CDR3 sequence (DNA): TGTGCCAGTATGGGCGAAGACAGGGGGAAGAGCAATCAGCCCCAGCATTTT.

This clone appeared a single time. CDR3 loop: CASSLTIRGRDTQYF. CDR3 nucleotide sequence: TGTGCCAGCAGCTTGACGATCAGGGGGCGGGATACGCAGTATTTT. The V gene is TRBV7-3, the J gene TRBJ2-3; TRBD1 matches at 8 bases. This CDR3 has 15 amino acids. Trimming removed 3 bases from V and 6 bases from J; junction bases left unmatched: 8. Germline lookup yields CDR1 SGHTA and CDR2 FQGTGA.

Here the CDR3 reads CASSAGEKEQYF. The CDR3 coding sequence is TGTGCCAGCAGTGCAGGGGAGAAGGAGCAGTACTTC. J is TRBJ2-5 and V is TRBV2, with TRBD1 as a possible D gene (6 bases). The CDR3 covers 12 residues. From germline, CDR1 is SNHLY and CDR2 FYNNEI. The V and J ends lost 4 bases and 11 bases respectively, with 14 bases between them.

This chain links TRBV6-5 with TRBJ2-5; D uncertain. V shed 0 bases and J shed 7 bases, with 15 bases lying between them. This CDR3 spans 15 amino acids. CDR1 and CDR2 (germline): MNHEY, SVGAGI. The CDR3 spells CASSYSSAGSGTQYF. The CDR3 region has the DNA TGTGCCAGCAGTTACTCGAGCGCTGGGTCGGGGACCCAGTACTTC.